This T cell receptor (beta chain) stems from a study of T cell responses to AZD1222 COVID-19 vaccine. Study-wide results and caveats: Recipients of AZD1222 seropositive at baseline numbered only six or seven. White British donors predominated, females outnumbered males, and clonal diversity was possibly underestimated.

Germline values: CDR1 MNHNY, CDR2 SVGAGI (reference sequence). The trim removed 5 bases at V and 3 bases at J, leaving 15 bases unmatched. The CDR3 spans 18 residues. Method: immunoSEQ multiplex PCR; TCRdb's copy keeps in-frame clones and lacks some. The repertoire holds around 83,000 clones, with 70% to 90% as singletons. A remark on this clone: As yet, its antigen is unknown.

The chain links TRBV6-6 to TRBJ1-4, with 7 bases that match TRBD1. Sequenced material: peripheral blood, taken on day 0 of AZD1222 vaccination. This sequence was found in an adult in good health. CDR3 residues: CASSPPTGMRYSNEKLFF. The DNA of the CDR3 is TGTGCCAGCAGTCCCCCGACAGGGATGAGGTATTCTAATGAAAAACTGTTTTTT.